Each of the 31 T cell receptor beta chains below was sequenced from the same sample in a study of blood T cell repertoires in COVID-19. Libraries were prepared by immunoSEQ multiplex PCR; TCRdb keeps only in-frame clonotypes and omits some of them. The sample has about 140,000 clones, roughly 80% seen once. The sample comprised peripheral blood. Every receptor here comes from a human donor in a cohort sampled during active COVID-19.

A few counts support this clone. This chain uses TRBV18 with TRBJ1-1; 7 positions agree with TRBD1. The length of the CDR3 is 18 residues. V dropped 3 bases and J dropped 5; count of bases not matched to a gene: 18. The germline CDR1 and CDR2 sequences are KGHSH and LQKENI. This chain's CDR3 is CASSPLPSGGGDGTEAFF. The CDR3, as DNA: TGTGCCAGCTCACCCCTACCCTCAGGAGGGGGCGACGGAACTGAAGCTTTCTTT.

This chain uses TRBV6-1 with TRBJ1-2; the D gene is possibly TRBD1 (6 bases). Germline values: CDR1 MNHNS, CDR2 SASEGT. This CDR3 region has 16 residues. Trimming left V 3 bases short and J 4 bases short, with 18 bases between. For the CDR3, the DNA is TGTGCCAGCAGTGAGCCCACCTTAACAGGGACCTATGGCTACACCTTC. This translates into CASSEPTLTGTYGYTF.

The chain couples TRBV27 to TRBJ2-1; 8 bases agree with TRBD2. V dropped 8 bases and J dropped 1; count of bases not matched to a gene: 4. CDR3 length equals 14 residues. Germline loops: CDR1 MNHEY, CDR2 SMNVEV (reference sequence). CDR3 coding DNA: TGTGCCAGCTGTCGGGGGGGTTCCTACAATGAGCAGTTCTTC. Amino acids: CASCRGGSYNEQFF.

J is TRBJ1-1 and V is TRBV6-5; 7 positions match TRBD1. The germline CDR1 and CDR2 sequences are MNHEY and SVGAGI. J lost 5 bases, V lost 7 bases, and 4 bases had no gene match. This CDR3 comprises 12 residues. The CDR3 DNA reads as TGTGCCAGCATGAGGGGGCTGACTGAAGCTTTCTTT. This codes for CASMRGLTEAFF.

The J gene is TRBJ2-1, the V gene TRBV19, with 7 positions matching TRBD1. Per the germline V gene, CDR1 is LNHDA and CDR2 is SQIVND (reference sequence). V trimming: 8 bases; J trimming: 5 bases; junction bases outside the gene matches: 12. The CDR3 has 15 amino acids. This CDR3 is CASHKGGPVDNEQFF. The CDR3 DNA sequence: TGTGCCAGTCATAAAGGGGGCCCTGTAGACAATGAGCAGTTCTTC.

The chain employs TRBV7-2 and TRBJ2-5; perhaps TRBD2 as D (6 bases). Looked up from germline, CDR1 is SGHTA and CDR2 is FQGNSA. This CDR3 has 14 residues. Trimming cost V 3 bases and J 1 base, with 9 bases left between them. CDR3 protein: CASSFSGTQETQYF. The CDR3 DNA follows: TGTGCCAGCAGCTTTAGCGGTACCCAAGAGACCCAGTACTTC.

This CDR3 reads CASSFSDSSYEQYF. As DNA, the CDR3 is TGTGCCAGCAGCTTCTCCGACAGTTCCTACGAGCAGTACTTC. The gene calls are TRBV11-2 and TRBJ2-7; a possible D gene is TRBD1 (5 bases). The germline CDR1 and CDR2 sequences are SGHAT and FQNNGV. Trimming removed 3 bases at V and 1 base at J, with 10 bases between. This CDR3 comprises 14 residues. The full variable domain, with the rest looked up from reference TRBV11-2 and TRBJ2-7, is EAGVAQSPRYKIIEKRQSVAFWCNPISGHATLYWYQQILGQGPKLLIQFQNNGVVDDSQLPKDRFSAERLKGVDSTLKIQPAKLEDSAVYLCASSFSDSSYEQYFGPGTRLTVT.

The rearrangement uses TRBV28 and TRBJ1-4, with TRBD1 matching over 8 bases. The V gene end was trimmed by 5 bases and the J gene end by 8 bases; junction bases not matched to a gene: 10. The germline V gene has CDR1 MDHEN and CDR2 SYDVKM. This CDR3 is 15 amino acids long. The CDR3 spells CASSPARRDREKLFF. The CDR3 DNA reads TGTGCCAGCAGTCCCGCGAGAAGGGACAGGGAAAAACTGTTTTTT.

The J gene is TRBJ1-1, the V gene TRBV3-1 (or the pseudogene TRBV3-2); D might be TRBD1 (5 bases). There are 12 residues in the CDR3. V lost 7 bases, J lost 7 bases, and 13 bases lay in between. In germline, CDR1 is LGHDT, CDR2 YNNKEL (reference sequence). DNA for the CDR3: TGTGCCAGCACCCGGGGGAGGAATGAAGCTTTCTTT. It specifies CASTRGRNEAFF.

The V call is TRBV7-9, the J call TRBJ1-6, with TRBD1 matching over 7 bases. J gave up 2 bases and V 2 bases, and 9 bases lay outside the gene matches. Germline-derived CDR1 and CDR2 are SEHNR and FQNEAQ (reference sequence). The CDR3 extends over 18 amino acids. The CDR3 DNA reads TGTGCCAGCAGCTTATTTGTGGCCGGGACAGCCTATAATTCACCCCTCCACTTT. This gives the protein CASSLFVAGTAYNSPLHF.

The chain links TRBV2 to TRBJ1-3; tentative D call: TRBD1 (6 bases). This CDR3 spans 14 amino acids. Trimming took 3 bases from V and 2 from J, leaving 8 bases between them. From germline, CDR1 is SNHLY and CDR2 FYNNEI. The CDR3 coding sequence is TGTGCCAGCAGTGACAGGGGCGCTGGAAACACCATATATTTT. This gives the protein CASSDRGAGNTIYF.

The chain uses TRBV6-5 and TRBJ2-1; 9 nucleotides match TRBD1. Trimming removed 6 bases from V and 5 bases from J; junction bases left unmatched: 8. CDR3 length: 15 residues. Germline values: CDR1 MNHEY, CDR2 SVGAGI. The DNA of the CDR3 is TGTGCCAGCAGGAGGGACAGGGCCGGGGACAATGAGCAGTTCTTC. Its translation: CASRRDRAGDNEQFF.

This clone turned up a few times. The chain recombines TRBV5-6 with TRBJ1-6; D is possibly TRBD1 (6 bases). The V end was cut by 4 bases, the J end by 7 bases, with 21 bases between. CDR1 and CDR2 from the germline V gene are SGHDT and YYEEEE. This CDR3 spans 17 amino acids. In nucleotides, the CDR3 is TGTGCCAGCAGCGAGAAACGGGGGGCCCTGAGCAATTCACCCCTCCACTTT. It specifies CASSEKRGALSNSPLHF.

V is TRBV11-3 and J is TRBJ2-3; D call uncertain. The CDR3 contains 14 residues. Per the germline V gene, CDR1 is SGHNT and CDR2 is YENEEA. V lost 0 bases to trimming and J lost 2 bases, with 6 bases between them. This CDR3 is CASSLDGFTDTQYF. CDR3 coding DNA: TGTGCCAGCAGCTTAGACGGGTTCACAGATACGCAGTATTTT.

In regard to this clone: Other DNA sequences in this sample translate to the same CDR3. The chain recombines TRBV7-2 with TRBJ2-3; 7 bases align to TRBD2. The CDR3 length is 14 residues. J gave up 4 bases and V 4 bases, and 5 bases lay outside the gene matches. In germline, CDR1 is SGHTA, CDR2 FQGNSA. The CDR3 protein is CASSSGGGSDTQYF. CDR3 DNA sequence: TGTGCCAGCAGCTCGGGGGGAGGGTCAGATACGCAGTATTTT.

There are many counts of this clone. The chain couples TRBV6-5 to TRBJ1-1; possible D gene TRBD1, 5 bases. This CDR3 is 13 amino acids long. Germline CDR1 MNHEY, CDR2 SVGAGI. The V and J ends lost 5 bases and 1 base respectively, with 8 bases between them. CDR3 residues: CASSRRGNTEAFF. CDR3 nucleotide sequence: TGTGCCAGCAGTCGAAGGGGGAACACTGAAGCTTTCTTT.

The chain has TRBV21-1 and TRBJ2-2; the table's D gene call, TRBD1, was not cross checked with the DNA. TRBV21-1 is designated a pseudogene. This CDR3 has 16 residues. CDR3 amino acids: CASSNNRVIPTGELFF. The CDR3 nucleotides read TGTGCCAGCAGCAATAACAGGGTAATCCCAACCGGGGAGCTGTTTTTT.

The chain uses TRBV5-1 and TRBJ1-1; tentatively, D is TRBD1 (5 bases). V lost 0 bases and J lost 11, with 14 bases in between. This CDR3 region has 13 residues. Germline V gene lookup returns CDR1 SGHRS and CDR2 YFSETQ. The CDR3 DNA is TGCGCCAGCAGCTTGGTGGGGGGTTCAACGGCTTTCTTT. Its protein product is CASSLVGGSTAFF.

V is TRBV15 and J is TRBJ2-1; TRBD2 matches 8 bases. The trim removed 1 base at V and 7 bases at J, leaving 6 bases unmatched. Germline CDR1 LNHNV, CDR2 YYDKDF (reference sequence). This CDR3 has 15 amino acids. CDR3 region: CATSRGYGGDNEQFF. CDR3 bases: TGTGCCACCAGCAGAGGGTACGGGGGGGATAATGAGCAGTTCTTC.

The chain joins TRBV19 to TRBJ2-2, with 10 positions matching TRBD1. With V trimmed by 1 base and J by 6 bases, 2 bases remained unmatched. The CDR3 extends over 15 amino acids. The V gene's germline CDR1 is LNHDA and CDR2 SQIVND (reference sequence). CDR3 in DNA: TGTGCCAGTAGTATAGGAGGGACAGGGGCCGGGGAGCTGTTTTTT. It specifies CASSIGGTGAGELFF.

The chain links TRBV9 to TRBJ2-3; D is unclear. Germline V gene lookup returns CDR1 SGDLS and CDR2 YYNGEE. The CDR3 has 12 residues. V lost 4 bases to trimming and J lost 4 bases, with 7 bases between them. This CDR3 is CASSPHSDTQYF. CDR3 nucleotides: TGTGCCAGCAGCCCTCACTCAGATACGCAGTATTTT. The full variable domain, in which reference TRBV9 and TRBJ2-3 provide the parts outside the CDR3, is DSGVTQTPKHLITATGQRVTLRCSPRSGDLSVYWYQQSLDQGLQFLIQYYNGEERAKGNILERFSAQQFPDLHSELNLSSLELGDSALYFCASSPHSDTQYFGPGTRLTVL.

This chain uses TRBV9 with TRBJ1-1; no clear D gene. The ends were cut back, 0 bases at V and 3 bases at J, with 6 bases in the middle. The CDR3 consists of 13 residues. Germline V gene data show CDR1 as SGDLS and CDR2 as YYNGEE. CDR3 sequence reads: CASSVATDTEAFF. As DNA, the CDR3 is TGTGCCAGCAGCGTAGCTACGGACACTGAAGCTTTCTTT.

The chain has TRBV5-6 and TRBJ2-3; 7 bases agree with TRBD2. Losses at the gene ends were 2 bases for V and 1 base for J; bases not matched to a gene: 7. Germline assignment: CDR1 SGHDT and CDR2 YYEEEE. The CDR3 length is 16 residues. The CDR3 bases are TGTGCCAGCAGCTTCGGTGCGGGGGTAGGCACAGATACGCAGTATTTT. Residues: CASSFGAGVGTDTQYF.

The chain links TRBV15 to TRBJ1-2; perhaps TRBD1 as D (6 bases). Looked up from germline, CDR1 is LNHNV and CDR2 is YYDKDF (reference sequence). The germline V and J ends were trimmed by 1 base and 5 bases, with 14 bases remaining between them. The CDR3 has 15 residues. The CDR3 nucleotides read TGTGCCACCAGCAGAGGGGGCAGGGGAGAGTATGGCTACACCTTC. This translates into CATSRGGRGEYGYTF.

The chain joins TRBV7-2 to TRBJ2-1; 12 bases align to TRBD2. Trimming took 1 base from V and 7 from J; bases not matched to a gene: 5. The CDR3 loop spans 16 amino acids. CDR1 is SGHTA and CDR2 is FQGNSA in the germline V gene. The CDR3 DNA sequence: TGTGCCAGCAGCTTAGGGGGGACTAGCGGGTATAATGAGCAGTTCTTC. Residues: CASSLGGTSGYNEQFF.

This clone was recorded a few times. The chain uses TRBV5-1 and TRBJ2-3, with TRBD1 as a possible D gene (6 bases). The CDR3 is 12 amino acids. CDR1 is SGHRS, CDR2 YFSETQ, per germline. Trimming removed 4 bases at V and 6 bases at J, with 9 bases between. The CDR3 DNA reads TGCGCCAGCAGCCCCCAGGGGGATACGCAGTATTTT. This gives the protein CASSPQGDTQYF.

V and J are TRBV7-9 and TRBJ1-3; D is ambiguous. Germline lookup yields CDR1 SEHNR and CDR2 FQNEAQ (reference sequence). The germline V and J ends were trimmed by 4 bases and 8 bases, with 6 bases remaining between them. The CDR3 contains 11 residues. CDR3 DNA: TGTGCCAGCAGCTCCGCAGACACCATATATTTT. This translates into CASSSADTIYF. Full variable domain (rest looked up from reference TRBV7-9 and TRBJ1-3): DTGVSQNPRHKITKRGQNVTFRCDPISEHNRLYWYRQTLGQGPEFLTYFQNEAQLEKSRLLSDRFSAERPKGSFSTLEIQRTEQGDSAMYLCASSSADTIYFGEGSWLTVV.

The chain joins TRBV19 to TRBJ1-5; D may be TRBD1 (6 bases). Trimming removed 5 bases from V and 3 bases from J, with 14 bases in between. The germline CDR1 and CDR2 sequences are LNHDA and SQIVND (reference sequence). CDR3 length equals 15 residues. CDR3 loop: CASSYSGTLNQPQHF. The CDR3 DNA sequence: TGTGCCAGTAGTTATTCGGGGACACTCAATCAGCCCCAGCATTTT. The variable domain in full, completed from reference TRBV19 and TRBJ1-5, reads DGGITQSPKYLFRKEGQNVTLSCEQNLNHDAMYWYRQDPGQGLRLIYYSQIVNDFQKGDIAEGYSVSREKKESFPLTVTSAQKNPTAFYLCASSYSGTLNQPQHFGDGTRLSIL.

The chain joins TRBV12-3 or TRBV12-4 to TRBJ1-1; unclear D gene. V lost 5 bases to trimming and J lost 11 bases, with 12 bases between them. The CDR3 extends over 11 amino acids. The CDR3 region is CASSIEKLAFF. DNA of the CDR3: TGTGCCAGCAGTATAGAAAAACTGGCTTTCTTT.

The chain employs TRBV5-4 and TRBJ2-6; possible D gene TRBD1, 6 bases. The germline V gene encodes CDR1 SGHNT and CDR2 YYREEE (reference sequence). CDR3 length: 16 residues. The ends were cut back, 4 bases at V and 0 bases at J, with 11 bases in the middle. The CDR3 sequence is CASSPGQLSGANVLTF. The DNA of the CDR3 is TGTGCCAGCAGCCCCGGACAGCTCTCTGGGGCCAACGTCCTGACTTTC.

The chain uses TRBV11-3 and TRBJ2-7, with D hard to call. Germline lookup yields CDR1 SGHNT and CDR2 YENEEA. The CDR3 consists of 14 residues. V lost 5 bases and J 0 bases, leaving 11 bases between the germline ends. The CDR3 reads CASSADTYSYEQYF. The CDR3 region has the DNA TGTGCCAGCAGCGCTGACACCTACTCCTACGAGCAGTACTTC. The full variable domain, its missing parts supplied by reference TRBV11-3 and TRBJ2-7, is EAGVVQSPRYKIIEKKQPVAFWCNPISGHNTLYWYLQNLGQGPELLIRYENEEAVDDSQLPKDRFSAERLKGVDSTLKIQPAELGDSAVYLCASSADTYSYEQYFGPGTRLTVT.